This T cell receptor (beta chain) derives from a study of blood T cell repertoires in COVID-19. Study-wide context: Samples came from the United States, Italy and Spain, spanning acute and convalescent COVID-19. The cDNA or gDNA used as material had been derived from T cells, B-cell-depleted T cells, or PBMCs.

The CDR3 covers 14 residues. CDR1 and CDR2 from the germline V gene are MNHEY and SVGAGI. V dropped 6 bases and J dropped 4; count of bases not matched to a gene: 8. Original processing notes: Estimated nucleated cell counts came from reference gene primer amplification. TCRdb's copy holds only in-frame clones and misses some; the assay was immunoSEQ multiplex PCR. D and trimming come from the DNA, and the V and J calls and clone size come from that table. Here the sample spans tens of thousands of clones, approximately 80% being singletons. The TCR comes from a man of 80 years or more with acute or convalescent COVID-19. The sequenced sample was peripheral blood. The genes are TRBV6-5 and TRBJ1-1; 7 bases fit TRBD1. This CDR3 reads CASSWTGLATEAFF. CDR3 in DNA: TGTGCCAGCAGCTGGACAGGCTTGGCCACTGAAGCTTTCTTT.